This is a list of T cell receptor beta chains from one sample in a study of blood T cell repertoires in COVID-19. The repertoire was sequenced with immunoSEQ multiplex PCR; TCRdb's copy has only in-frame clones and lacks some. The profile shows about 190,000 clones, under 80% of them singletons. Sequencing was carried out using peripheral blood. The receptors were gathered from a man aged 45-60 years who had recovered from COVID-19. The CDR3 runs from the conserved cysteine through the conserved F or W. D genes are given only for firm matches. The size field is filled for only some rows; it gives once, few, many or a size class.

j_gene: TRBJ1-2; len: 13; d_gene: .; abundance: .; v_gene: TRBV20-1; CDR3nt: TGCAGTGCTAGTTTAGTCCGGGGAATTGGCTACACCTTC; CDR3aa: CSASLVRGIGYTF
j_gene: TRBJ2-1; len: 14; d_gene: TRBD1; abundance: .; v_gene: TRBV10-3; CDR3nt: TGTGCCATCAGTCGACAGGGGGCCTACAATGAGCAGTTCTTC; CDR3aa: CAISRQGAYNEQFF
j_gene: TRBJ2-1; len: 14; d_gene: .; abundance: .; v_gene: TRBV24-1; CDR3nt: TGTGCCACCAGTGACCGACGGACAGAAAATGAGCAGTTCTTC; CDR3aa: CATSDRRTENEQFF
j_gene: TRBJ1-5; len: 15; d_gene: TRBD1; abundance: .; v_gene: TRBV18; CDR3nt: TGTGCCAGCTCACGAAATAGACAGGGCCCCCAGCCCCAGCATTTT; CDR3aa: CASSRNRQGPQPQHF
j_gene: TRBJ2-1; len: 12; d_gene: .; abundance: .; v_gene: TRBV4-2; CDR3nt: TGTGCCAGCAGCCAAGACTTGAATGAGCAGTTCTTC; CDR3aa: CASSQDLNEQFF
j_gene: TRBJ1-2; len: 16; d_gene: TRBD1; abundance: .; v_gene: TRBV18; CDR3nt: TGTGCCAGCTCACCTCGATCAGCACAGGGGTCCTATGGCTACACCTTC; CDR3aa: CASSPRSAQGSYGYTF
j_gene: TRBJ2-1; len: 13; d_gene: .; abundance: .; v_gene: TRBV4-1; CDR3nt: TGCGCCAGCAGCCTGACAGACTACAATGAGCAGTTCTTC; CDR3aa: CASSLTDYNEQFF
j_gene: TRBJ2-7; len: 19; d_gene: .; abundance: few; v_gene: TRBV4-3; CDR3nt: TGCGCCAGCAGCCAAGCTCAAGTTAAGGGGGTAGCGATCGCCTACGAGCAGTACTTC; CDR3aa: CASSQAQVKGVAIAYEQYF
j_gene: TRBJ1-2; len: 15; d_gene: TRBD1; abundance: .; v_gene: TRBV10-2; CDR3nt: TGCGCCAGCACTCAAAGGACAGGGCAGAGGGATGGCTACACCTTC; CDR3aa: CASTQRTGQRDGYTF
j_gene: TRBJ2-3; len: 15; d_gene: .; abundance: .; v_gene: TRBV6-5; CDR3nt: TGTGCCAGCAGTTCACGGACAGAAAACACAGATACGCAGTATTTT; CDR3aa: CASSSRTENTDTQYF
j_gene: TRBJ2-7; len: 17; d_gene: TRBD2; abundance: .; v_gene: TRBV20-1; CDR3nt: TGCAGTGCTAGTCGACTAGCGGGAGGGGCGTTATTGGGGGAGCAGTACTTC; CDR3aa: CSASRLAGGALLGEQYF
j_gene: TRBJ2-7; len: 14; d_gene: .; abundance: .; v_gene: TRBV6-5; CDR3nt: TGTGCCAGCAGTCCAAACAGGGTTTTGAGCGAGCAGTACTTC; CDR3aa: CASSPNRVLSEQYF
j_gene: TRBJ2-1; len: 13; d_gene: TRBD2; abundance: few; v_gene: TRBV6-5; CDR3nt: TGTGCCGCCGGGCGGGAGGATTACAATGAGCAGTTCTTC; CDR3aa: CAAGREDYNEQFF
j_gene: TRBJ2-3; len: 15; d_gene: TRBD2; abundance: .; v_gene: TRBV28; CDR3nt: TGTGCCAGCAGCTCTAGCGGGAGGAGCACAGATACGCAGTATTTT; CDR3aa: CASSSSGRSTDTQYF
j_gene: TRBJ2-1; len: 15; d_gene: TRBD2; abundance: .; v_gene: TRBV7-9; CDR3nt: TGTGCCACCTATTCTAGCGGGAAGACATACAATGAGCAGTTCTTC; CDR3aa: CATYSSGKTYNEQFF
j_gene: TRBJ1-6; len: 14; d_gene: TRBD1; abundance: .; v_gene: TRBV24-1; CDR3nt: TGTGCCACCAGAGGACAGGGGGATAATTCACCCCTCCACTTT; CDR3aa: CATRGQGDNSPLHF
j_gene: TRBJ1-6; len: 15; d_gene: TRBD1; abundance: few; v_gene: TRBV9; CDR3nt: TGTGCCAGCAGCGCCGAGGGGGACAGGGGTTCACCCCTCCACTTT; CDR3aa: CASSAEGDRGSPLHF
j_gene: TRBJ2-7; len: 14; d_gene: .; abundance: .; v_gene: TRBV29-1; CDR3nt: TGCAGCGTTCGCCCGGGGAGCGTGGGAGACGAGCAGTACTTC; CDR3aa: CSVRPGSVGDEQYF
j_gene: TRBJ1-1; len: 13; d_gene: .; abundance: .; v_gene: TRBV11-2; CDR3nt: TGTGCCAGCAGCTTACGGGGGAACACTGAAGCTTTCTTT; CDR3aa: CASSLRGNTEAFF
j_gene: TRBJ2-7; len: 16; d_gene: .; abundance: .; v_gene: TRBV9; CDR3nt: TGTGCCAGCAGCGTAGGGGGGGAACACACTTCGAGCGAGCAGTACTTC; CDR3aa: CASSVGGEHTSSEQYF
j_gene: TRBJ2-1; len: 14; d_gene: TRBD1; abundance: .; v_gene: TRBV24-1; CDR3nt: TGTGCCACCAGTGACCGGGACAGGGAGTATCAGCAGTTCTTC; CDR3aa: CATSDRDREYQQFF
j_gene: TRBJ1-4; len: 13; d_gene: .; abundance: .; v_gene: TRBV7-9; CDR3nt: TGTGCCAGCAGCCTCGACGTGGAGGAAAAACTGTTTTTT; CDR3aa: CASSLDVEEKLFF
j_gene: TRBJ1-2; len: 17; d_gene: TRBD1; abundance: .; v_gene: TRBV19; CDR3nt: TGTGCCAGTAGTACTGGACAGGCCATCTCTCTTGACTATGGCTACACCTTC; CDR3aa: CASSTGQAISLDYGYTF
j_gene: TRBJ2-1; len: 17; d_gene: TRBD2; abundance: .; v_gene: TRBV7-8; CDR3nt: TGTGCCAGCAGCTTATCCGTCAGCGGGAGGGCGGTCAATGAGCAGTTCTTC; CDR3aa: CASSLSVSGRAVNEQFF
j_gene: TRBJ2-5; len: 14; d_gene: .; abundance: .; v_gene: TRBV6-5; CDR3nt: TGTGCCAGCAGAAGAGGCAGGGGTTTCGAGACCCAGTACTTC; CDR3aa: CASRRGRGFETQYF
j_gene: TRBJ1-1; len: 14; d_gene: TRBD1; abundance: .; v_gene: TRBV7-2; CDR3nt: TGTGCCAGCAGCCGGGGACAGGCTGTTAGTGAAGCTTTCTTT; CDR3aa: CASSRGQAVSEAFF
j_gene: TRBJ2-1; len: 13; d_gene: .; abundance: .; v_gene: TRBV7-2; CDR3nt: TGTGCCAGCAGCTTGGGGGGGGGCCATGAGCAGTTCTTC; CDR3aa: CASSLGGGHEQFF
j_gene: TRBJ1-1; len: 13; d_gene: .; abundance: many; v_gene: TRBV24-1; CDR3nt: TGTGCCACCAGTGATTACACGAACACTGAAGCTTTCTTT; CDR3aa: CATSDYTNTEAFF
j_gene: TRBJ2-3; len: 15; d_gene: TRBD1; abundance: many; v_gene: TRBV6-5; CDR3nt: TGTGCCAGCAGACAGACAGGGGCGGGCACAGATACGCAGTATTTT; CDR3aa: CASRQTGAGTDTQYF
j_gene: TRBJ2-5; len: 14; d_gene: TRBD2; abundance: .; v_gene: TRBV5-8; CDR3nt: TGTGCCAGCAGCGCCAGACTAGCGGGAGAGACCCAGTACTTC; CDR3aa: CASSARLAGETQYF
j_gene: TRBJ2-1; len: 14; d_gene: TRBD2; abundance: .; v_gene: TRBV3-1/TRBV3-2; CDR3nt: TGTGCCAGCAGCCAAAAGCTAGCGGGAGGGGAGCAGTTCTTC; CDR3aa: CASSQKLAGGEQFF
j_gene: TRBJ2-7; len: 18; d_gene: TRBD1; abundance: few; v_gene: TRBV6-1; CDR3nt: TGTGCCAGCAGTGAATATGTTCCGGGGACAGGGACGGGCTACGAGCAGTACTTC; CDR3aa: CASSEYVPGTGTGYEQYF
j_gene: TRBJ2-1; len: 14; d_gene: .; abundance: .; v_gene: TRBV7-9; CDR3nt: TGTGCCAGCAGCTTATACAGGCAGCACAATGAGCAGTTCTTC; CDR3aa: CASSLYRQHNEQFF